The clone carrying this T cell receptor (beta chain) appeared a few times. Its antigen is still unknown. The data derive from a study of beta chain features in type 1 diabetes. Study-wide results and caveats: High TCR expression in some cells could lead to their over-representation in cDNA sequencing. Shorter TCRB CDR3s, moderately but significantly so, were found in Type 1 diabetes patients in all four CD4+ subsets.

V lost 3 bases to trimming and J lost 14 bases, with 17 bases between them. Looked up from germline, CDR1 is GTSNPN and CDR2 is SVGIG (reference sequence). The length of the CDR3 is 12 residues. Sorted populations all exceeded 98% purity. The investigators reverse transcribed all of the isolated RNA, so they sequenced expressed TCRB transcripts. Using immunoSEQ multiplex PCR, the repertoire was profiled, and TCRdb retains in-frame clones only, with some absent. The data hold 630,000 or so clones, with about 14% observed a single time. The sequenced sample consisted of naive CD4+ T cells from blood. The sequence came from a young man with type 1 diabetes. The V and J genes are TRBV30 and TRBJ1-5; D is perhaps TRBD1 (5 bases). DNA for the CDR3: TGTGCCTGGAGCGGGGACTCCGGGCGTGAGCATTTT. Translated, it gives CAWSGDSGREHF.